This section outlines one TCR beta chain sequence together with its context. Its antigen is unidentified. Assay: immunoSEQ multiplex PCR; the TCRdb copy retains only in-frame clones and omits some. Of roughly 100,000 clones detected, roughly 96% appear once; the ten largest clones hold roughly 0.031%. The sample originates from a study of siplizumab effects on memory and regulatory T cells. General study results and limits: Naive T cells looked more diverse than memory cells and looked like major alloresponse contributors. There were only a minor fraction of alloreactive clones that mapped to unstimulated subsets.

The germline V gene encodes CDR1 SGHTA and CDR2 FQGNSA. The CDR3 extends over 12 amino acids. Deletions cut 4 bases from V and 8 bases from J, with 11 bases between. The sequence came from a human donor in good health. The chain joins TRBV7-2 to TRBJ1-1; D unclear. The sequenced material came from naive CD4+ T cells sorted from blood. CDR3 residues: CASSSPEGEAFF. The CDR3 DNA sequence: TGTGCCAGCAGCTCCCCAGAAGGGGAAGCTTTCTTT.